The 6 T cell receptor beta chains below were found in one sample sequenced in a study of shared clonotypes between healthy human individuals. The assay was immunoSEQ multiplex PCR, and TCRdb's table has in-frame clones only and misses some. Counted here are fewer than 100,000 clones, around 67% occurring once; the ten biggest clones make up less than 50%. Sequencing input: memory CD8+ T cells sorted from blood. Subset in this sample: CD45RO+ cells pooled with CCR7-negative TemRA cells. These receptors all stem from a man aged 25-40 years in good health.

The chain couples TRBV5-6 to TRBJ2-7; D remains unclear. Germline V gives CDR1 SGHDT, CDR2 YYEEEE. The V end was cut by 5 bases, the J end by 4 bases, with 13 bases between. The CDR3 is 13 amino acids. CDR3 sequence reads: CASRMVNQYEQYF. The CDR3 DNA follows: TGTGCCAGCAGAATGGTTAATCAATACGAGCAGTACTTC.

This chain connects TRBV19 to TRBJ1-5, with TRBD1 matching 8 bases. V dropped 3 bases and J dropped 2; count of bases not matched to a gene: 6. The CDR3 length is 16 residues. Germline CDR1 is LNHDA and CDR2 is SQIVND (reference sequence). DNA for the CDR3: TGTGCCAGTAGTATGCAGGGGGCTCGAGGCAATCAGCCCCAGCATTTT. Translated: CASSMQGARGNQPQHF.

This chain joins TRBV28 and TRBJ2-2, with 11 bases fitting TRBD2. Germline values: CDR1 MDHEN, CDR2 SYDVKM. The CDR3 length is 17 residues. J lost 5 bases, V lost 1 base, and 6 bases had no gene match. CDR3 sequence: CASSLFASGRRTGELFF. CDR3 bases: TGTGCCAGCAGTTTATTCGCTAGCGGGAGGAGGACCGGGGAGCTGTTTTTT.

The CDR3 region has the DNA TGTGCCATCAGTGAGCTCGAGCGGTCCTACAATGAGCAGTTCTTC. Its protein product is CAISELERSYNEQFF. The rearrangement joins TRBV10-3 to TRBJ2-1; a possible D gene is TRBD2 (5 bases). Germline values: CDR1 ENHRY, CDR2 SYGVKD. This CDR3 region has 15 residues. V lost 2 bases, J lost 1 base, and 9 bases lay in between.

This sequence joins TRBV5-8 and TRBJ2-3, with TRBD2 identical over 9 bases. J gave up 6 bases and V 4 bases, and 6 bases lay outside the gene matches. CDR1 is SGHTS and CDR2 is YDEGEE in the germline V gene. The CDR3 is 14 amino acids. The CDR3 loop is CASSGSGRPDTQYF. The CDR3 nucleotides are TGTGCCAGCAGCGGAAGCGGGAGGCCTGATACGCAGTATTTT.

CDR3: CASSVELSNTEAFF. The DNA for the CDR3 is TGTGCCAGCAGCGTTGAACTGAGTAACACTGAAGCTTTCTTT. The chain combines TRBV5-5 with TRBJ1-1; D is undetermined. The CDR3 is made up of 14 amino acids. Germline CDR1 SGHKS, CDR2 YYEKEE (reference sequence). V gave up 4 bases and J gave up 2 bases, with 12 bases separating them.